The 25 T cell receptor beta chains below were found in one sample sequenced in a study of blood T cell repertoires in COVID-19. The protocol was immunoSEQ multiplex PCR, while the TCRdb copy is restricted to in-frame clones and leaves out a portion. This table holds 290,000 or so clones, about nine tenths found once. Sequencing used peripheral blood. These receptors all stem from a woman in her 30s with COVID-19, enrolled during active disease.

The rearrangement joins TRBV5-4 to TRBJ2-7; the D gene is possibly TRBD1 (6 bases). This CDR3 contains 11 residues. CDR1 and CDR2 (germline): SGHNT, YYREEE (reference sequence). V shed 0 bases and J shed 10 bases, with 8 bases lying between them. DNA for the CDR3: TGTGCCAGCAGCTTGGGGACAGCCCAGTACTTC. Its translation: CASSLGTAQYF. Combining the CDR3 with reference TRBV5-4 and TRBJ2-7 gives the whole variable domain ETGVTQSPTHLIKTRGQQVTLRCSSQSGHNTVSWYQQALGQGPQFIFQYYREEENGRGNFPPRFSGLQFPNYSSELNVNALELDDSALYLCASSLGTAQYFGPGTRLTVT.

This clone has just a few counts. This sequence joins TRBV7-9 and TRBJ2-7; D might be TRBD2 (6 bases). The CDR3 covers 12 residues. Trimming cost V 10 bases and J 3 bases, with 13 bases left between them. Germline V gene lookup returns CDR1 SEHNR and CDR2 FQNEAQ (reference sequence). The CDR3 DNA reads as TGTGCCACCCACGGAGGGGACTACGAGCAGTACTTC. As protein: CATHGGDYEQYF. The full variable domain, rest sourced from reference TRBV7-9 and TRBJ2-7, is DTGVSQNPRHKITKRGQNVTFRCDPISEHNRLYWYRQTLGQGPEFLTYFQNEAQLEKSRLLSDRFSAERPKGSFSTLEIQRTEQGDSAMYLCATHGGDYEQYFGPGTRLTVT.

This chain links TRBV7-6 with TRBJ1-2, with D unresolved. V lost 1 base to trimming and J lost 7 bases, with 13 bases between them. The CDR3 is made up of 14 amino acids. Germline-derived CDR1 and CDR2 are SGHVS and FNYEAQ. The CDR3 DNA is TGTGCCAGCAGCTTAGGGGGAGATCGAGGTGGCTACACCTTC. Amino acids: CASSLGGDRGGYTF.

This clone was detected only a few times. This chain joins TRBV19 and TRBJ1-1; the D gene is possibly TRBD1 (6 bases). This CDR3 comprises 14 residues. Trimming left V 6 bases short and J 0 bases short, with 11 bases between. Per germline, CDR1 LNHDA and CDR2 SQIVND (reference sequence). The CDR3 bases are TGTGCCAGTAGCCTACAGGGCTTGAACACTGAAGCTTTCTTT. Its protein is CASSLQGLNTEAFF.

V gene TRBV20-1 combines with J gene TRBJ1-4; a possible D gene is TRBD1 (5 bases). The germline V gene encodes CDR1 DFQATT and CDR2 SNEGSKA (reference sequence). This CDR3 is built from 13 residues. V shed 3 bases and J shed 8 bases, with 13 bases lying between them. CDR3 DNA: TGCAGTGCTAGTACCAGGGCAGGGGAAAAACTGTTTTTT. It codes for CSASTRAGEKLFF.

This rearrangement joins TRBV7-9 to TRBJ1-1, with TRBD1 matching 9 bases. Germline V CDR1 and CDR2: SEHNR, FQNEAQ (reference sequence). The CDR3 is 16 residues long. J lost 5 bases, V lost 5 bases, and 12 bases had no gene match. The CDR3 DNA reads as TGTGCCAGCAGCCCCCCAAACAGGGGGCGGGGTACTGAAGCTTTCTTT. Protein product: CASSPPNRGRGTEAFF.

The V and J genes are TRBV5-1 and TRBJ1-1, with 11 positions matching TRBD1. Germline assignment: CDR1 SGHRS and CDR2 YFSETQ. V shed 0 bases, J shed 1 base, and the junction held 8 bases outside the gene matches. The CDR3 spans 18 residues. The CDR3 here is CASSLVGTGGPRNTEAFF. As DNA, the CDR3 is TGCGCCAGCAGCTTGGTGGGGACAGGGGGTCCTCGGAACACTGAAGCTTTCTTT.

The chain couples TRBV6-5 to TRBJ2-1, with TRBD1 matching 10 bases. The CDR3 has 15 amino acids. The V gene end was trimmed by 4 bases and the J gene end by 3 bases; junction bases not matched to a gene: 3. Germline CDR1 is MNHEY and CDR2 is SVGAGI. In nucleotides, the CDR3 is TGTGCCAGCAGTTGGGACAGGGGAGGCTACAATGAGCAGTTCTTC. It translates to CASSWDRGGYNEQFF.

This chain links TRBV6-5 with TRBJ2-4, with a weak D call TRBD1 (6 bases). Trimming pared 2 bases from V and 5 bases from J, leaving 10 bases between. CDR1 MNHEY and CDR2 SVGAGI come from the germline V gene. The CDR3 totals 14 residues. The CDR3 nucleotides read TGTGCCAGCAGTTACAGCAGGGGCGAAAACATTCAGTACTTC. This sequence encodes CASSYSRGENIQYF.

This clone occurred many times. This chain uses TRBV2 with TRBJ2-4; D gene ambiguous. Germline CDR1 reads SNHLY; CDR2 reads FYNNEI. The CDR3 covers 15 residues. V was shortened by 3 bases and J by 3 bases, with 12 bases between the two germline ends. The CDR3 loop is CASSDVRRSKNIQYF. The CDR3 nucleotides read TGTGCCAGCAGTGATGTTAGGAGAAGCAAAAACATTCAGTACTTC.

This sequence joins TRBV7-3 and TRBJ2-2; 15 bases align to TRBD2. V dropped 4 bases and J dropped 5; count of bases not matched to a gene: 8. Germline loops: CDR1 SGHTA, CDR2 FQGTGA. The CDR3 extends over 18 amino acids. The DNA for the CDR3 is TGTGCCAGCAGCTCGGTCGGACTAGCGGGAGGGGGGACCGGGGAGCTGTTTTTT. This gives the protein CASSSVGLAGGGTGELFF.

The CDR3 spells CASSYITGGANQPQHF. The CDR3 DNA sequence: TGTGCCAGCAGTTACATCACTGGGGGGGCGAATCAGCCCCAGCATTTT. The chain recombines TRBV6-2 or TRBV6-3 with TRBJ1-5; D possibly corresponds to TRBD1 (6 bases). Germline assignment: CDR1 MNHEY and CDR2 SVGEGT. Trimming took off 2 bases at V and 4 bases at J, with 15 bases between the two ends. The CDR3 loop spans 16 amino acids.

The V gene is TRBV12-3 or TRBV12-4, the J gene TRBJ2-1; D unresolved. With 3 bases removed from V and 6 bases from J, the gap between germline ends came to 3 bases. The CDR3 contains 11 residues. The CDR3 nucleotides read TGTGCCAGCAGTTTCAGCAATGAGCAGTTCTTC. This sequence encodes CASSFSNEQFF.

V is TRBV28 and J is TRBJ2-1, with D tentatively TRBD2 (5 bases). The CDR3 runs 15 residues. Germline loops: CDR1 MDHEN, CDR2 SYDVKM. The ends were cut back, 8 bases at V and 0 bases at J, with 14 bases in the middle. This CDR3 is CASGMSGYSYNEQFF. CDR3 DNA sequence: TGTGCCAGCGGGATGAGCGGCTACTCCTACAATGAGCAGTTCTTC.

The chain combines TRBV5-4 with TRBJ2-1, with TRBD2 matching 8 bases. The V gene's germline CDR1 is SGHNT and CDR2 YYREEE (reference sequence). With 4 bases clipped from V and 8 bases from J, the junction kept 11 bases outside the gene matches. The CDR3 length is 15 residues. In DNA, the CDR3 is TGTGCCAGCAGCCGCCTCAGCGGGAGCATATATGAGCAGTTCTTC. It specifies CASSRLSGSIYEQFF. The full variable domain, rest sourced from reference TRBV5-4 and TRBJ2-1, is ETGVTQSPTHLIKTRGQQVTLRCSSQSGHNTVSWYQQALGQGPQFIFQYYREEENGRGNFPPRFSGLQFPNYSSELNVNALELDDSALYLCASSRLSGSIYEQFFGPGTRLTVL.

This clone was seen only once. The DNA for the CDR3 is TGTGCCAGTAGTTATAACTCAGGGAACACTGAAGCTTTCTTT. Its translation is CASSYNSGNTEAFF. The chain carries TRBV19 and TRBJ1-1, with D uncertain. Germline-derived CDR1 and CDR2 are LNHDA and SQIVND (reference sequence). This CDR3 contains 14 residues. The V gene lost 5 bases and the J gene lost 1 base, with 11 bases spanning the gap. The whole variable domain, filled in from reference TRBV19 and TRBJ1-1, reads DGGITQSPKYLFRKEGQNVTLSCEQNLNHDAMYWYRQDPGQGLRLIYYSQIVNDFQKGDIAEGYSVSREKKESFPLTVTSAQKNPTAFYLCASSYNSGNTEAFFGQGTRLTVV.

This clone showed up just once. The rearrangement uses TRBV11-2 and TRBJ2-1; 7 nucleotides line up with TRBD2. The V gene end was trimmed by 7 bases and the J gene end by 2 bases; junction bases not matched to a gene: 8. Germline V gene lookup returns CDR1 SGHAT and CDR2 FQNNGV. This CDR3 contains 15 residues. This CDR3 is CASNSPGGAYNEQFF. In nucleotides, the CDR3 is TGTGCCAGCAACTCTCCGGGAGGAGCCTACAATGAGCAGTTCTTC.

The chain carries TRBV2 and TRBJ1-1, with D maybe TRBD1 (6 bases). The germline gives CDR1 SNHLY, CDR2 FYNNEI. The CDR3 contains 13 residues. Trimming removed 3 bases from V and 8 bases from J, with 13 bases in between. The CDR3 protein is CASSDGGGREAFF. In DNA, the CDR3 is TGTGCCAGCAGTGATGGGGGGGGGCGCGAAGCTTTCTTT.

The chain has TRBV5-1 and TRBJ2-1, with 13 nucleotides matching TRBD2. The CDR3 is 18 amino acids. CDR1 is SGHRS, CDR2 YFSETQ, per germline. Losses at the gene ends were 0 bases for V and 9 bases for J; bases not matched to a gene: 12. The CDR3 protein is CASSLAGGLAGASLEQFF. In nucleotides, the CDR3 is TGCGCCAGCAGCTTGGCAGGAGGACTAGCGGGAGCCTCCCTTGAGCAGTTCTTC.

The V call is TRBV29-1, the J call TRBJ2-3; possible D gene TRBD2, 6 bases. CDR1 is SQVTM, CDR2 ANQGSEA, per germline. Trimming removed 7 bases at V and 0 bases at J, with 11 bases between. This CDR3 has 13 amino acids. The DNA of the CDR3 is TGCAGCGGTAGCGGAGACAGCACAGATACGCAGTATTTT. Translation gives CSGSGDSTDTQYF.

With respect to this clone: The identical CDR3 is also encoded by other nucleotide sequences in the sample. The chain has TRBV5-4 and TRBJ2-3, with 9 positions matching TRBD2. The CDR3 sequence is 14 residues long. Germline lookup yields CDR1 SGHNT and CDR2 YYREEE (reference sequence). V trimming: 2 bases; J trimming: 6 bases; junction bases outside the gene matches: 4. The CDR3: CASSLAGGSDTQYF. CDR3 coding DNA: TGTGCCAGCAGCTTAGCGGGAGGCTCGGATACGCAGTATTTT.

Of note for this clone: At the DNA level, this CDR3 is encoded by other sequences in the same sample as well. The CDR3 DNA sequence: TGTGCCAGCAGCTCCCAGGGGAACTATGGCTACACCTTC. Protein: CASSSQGNYGYTF. The chain recombines TRBV5-6 with TRBJ1-2; D is perhaps TRBD1 (6 bases). The V end lost 3 bases, the J end lost 2 bases, and 8 bases lay between the germline ends. The germline V gene has CDR1 SGHDT and CDR2 YYEEEE. The CDR3 extends over 13 amino acids. Complete variable domain (other parts from reference TRBV5-6 and TRBJ1-2): DAGVTQSPTHLIKTRGQQVTLRCSPKSGHDTVSWYQQALGQGPQFIFQYYEEEERQRGNFPDRFSGHQFPNYSSELNVNALLLGDSALYLCASSSQGNYGYTFGSGTRLTVV.

The CDR3 nucleotides read TGTGCCAGCAGGGGGGGACTAGCGGGCTTTTCCCTCTACAATGAGCAGTTCTTC. Encoded protein: CASRGGLAGFSLYNEQFF. The V and J genes are TRBV28 and TRBJ2-1; 12 bases are a match to TRBD2. Germline V gene lookup returns CDR1 MDHEN and CDR2 SYDVKM. The CDR3 contains 18 residues. V shed 6 bases, J shed 3 bases, and the junction held 12 bases outside the gene matches.

The chain combines TRBV11-2 with TRBJ2-1; 7 nucleotides agree with TRBD2. After removal of 3 bases from V and 9 bases from J, the junction contained 8 bases not matched to a gene. In germline, CDR1 is SGHAT, CDR2 FQNNGV. There are 14 residues in the CDR3. The CDR3 coding sequence is TGTGCCAGCAGCTTCCCCGGGGGGTACGGTGAGCAGTTCTTC. Protein sequence: CASSFPGGYGEQFF. Variable domain in full (rest from reference TRBV11-2 and TRBJ2-1): EAGVAQSPRYKIIEKRQSVAFWCNPISGHATLYWYQQILGQGPKLLIQFQNNGVVDDSQLPKDRFSAERLKGVDSTLKIQPAKLEDSAVYLCASSFPGGYGEQFFGPGTRLTVL.

The chain uses TRBV30 and TRBJ2-5, with a possible D match to TRBD2 (5 bases). The CDR3 consists of 11 residues. Trimming took 1 base from V and 5 from J, leaving 5 bases between them. Germline CDR1 and CDR2: GTSNPN and SVGIG (reference sequence). This chain's CDR3 is CAWSAGETQYF. The CDR3 DNA is TGTGCCTGGAGTGCGGGGGAGACCCAGTACTTC.